This T cell receptor beta chain was recovered during a study of cytomegalovirus exposure and HLA in healthy donors. Study details: The same platform was used for the 100 to 150 validation repertoires as for the 650 to 700 first-cohort repertoires, as reported in a later analysis. Findings of the study overall: TCR clusters originating in the first cohort tended to co-occur in the approximately 120 validation repertoires, according to a later analysis.

Details on this clone: Its antigen is as yet unknown.

Using immunoSEQ multiplex PCR, the repertoire was profiled, and TCRdb retains in-frame clones only, with some absent. The sample lists approximately 56,000 clones, roughly nine tenths seen once, with 0.9% to 1.4% in the top ten. The donors were in the approximately 120-subject validation cohort; that cohort was separate from the 666-subject first cohort. Germline V gives CDR1 SGHNT, CDR2 YYREEE (reference sequence). The length of the CDR3 is 14 residues. Trimming pared 4 bases from V and 4 bases from J, leaving 15 bases between. This sequence joins TRBV5-4 and TRBJ2-7; possibly TRBD1 for D (6 bases). The specimen sequenced was PBMCs. The receptor was derived from a man aged 18 to 35 in good health and CMV-seronegative. CDR3 residues: CASSRATGLYEQYF. CDR3 DNA sequence: TGTGCCAGCAGCAGGGCGACAGGTCTTTACGAGCAGTACTTC.